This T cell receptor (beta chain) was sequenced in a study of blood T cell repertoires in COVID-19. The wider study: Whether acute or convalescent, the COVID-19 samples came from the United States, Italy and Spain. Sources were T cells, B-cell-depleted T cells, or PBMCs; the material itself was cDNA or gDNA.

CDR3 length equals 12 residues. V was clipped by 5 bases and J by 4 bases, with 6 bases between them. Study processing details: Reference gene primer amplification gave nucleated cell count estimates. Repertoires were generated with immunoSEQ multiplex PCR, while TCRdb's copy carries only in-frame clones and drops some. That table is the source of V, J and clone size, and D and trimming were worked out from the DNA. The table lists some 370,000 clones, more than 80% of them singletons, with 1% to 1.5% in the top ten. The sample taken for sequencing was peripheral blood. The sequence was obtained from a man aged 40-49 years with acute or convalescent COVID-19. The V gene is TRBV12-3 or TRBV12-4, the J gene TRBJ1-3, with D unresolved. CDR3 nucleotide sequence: TGTGCCAGCAGTCGAACAGGAAACACCATATATTTT. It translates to CASSRTGNTIYF.